Here is one TCR beta chain with its context. The antigen is not known. Researchers ran the PCR with 60 Vbeta and 13 Jbeta primers. TCRdb keeps only in-frame clones here, not all; method: immunoSEQ multiplex PCR. The sample holds about 160,000 clones, just under 80% seen once. This specimen belongs to a study of cytomegalovirus exposure and HLA in healthy donors. The V gene lost 5 bases and the J gene lost 4 bases, with 12 bases spanning the gap. CDR1 is SNHLY, CDR2 FYNNEI, per germline. This CDR3 is 14 amino acids long. Study-level findings and limits: Most observed TCR sequences were rare, whereas some public TCRs were detected in many donors.

The chain is built from TRBV2 and TRBJ1-5; possibly TRBD1 for D (6 bases). Sequences were obtained from PBMCs. This TCR was recovered from a woman in her forties or fifties in good health and CMV-seronegative. The CDR3, as DNA: TGTGCCAGCAGTCTATCAGGGGAAAATCAGCCCCAGCATTTT. Amino acids: CASSLSGENQPQHF. Supplemented by reference TRBV2 and TRBJ1-5, the full variable domain reads EPEVTQTPSHQVTQMGQEVILRCVPISNHLYFYWYRQILGQKVEFLVSFYNNEISEKSEIFDDQFSVERPDGSNFTLKIRSTKLEDSAMYFCASSLSGENQPQHFGDGTRLSIL.